This note documents a single T cell receptor (beta chain) sequence. Its antigen is as yet unknown. This record belongs to a study of T cell responses to AZD1222 COVID-19 vaccine. General study findings and limits: Donors, mostly white British, included more females; clonal diversity was possibly underestimated.

The CDR3 extends over 12 amino acids. Trimming left V 4 bases short and J 4 bases short, with 5 bases between. TCRdb's copy holds only in-frame clones and misses some; the assay was immunoSEQ multiplex PCR. The table includes about 130,000 clones, 90% detected once. This clonotype was obtained from an adult in good health. The sequencing here drew on peripheral blood, taken on day 0 of AZD1222 vaccination. V usage is TRBV12-3 or TRBV12-4 and J usage is TRBJ1-3, with D uncertain. CDR3 loop: CASSSAGNTIYF. The CDR3 nucleotides are TGTGCCAGCAGTTCCGCCGGAAACACCATATATTTT.